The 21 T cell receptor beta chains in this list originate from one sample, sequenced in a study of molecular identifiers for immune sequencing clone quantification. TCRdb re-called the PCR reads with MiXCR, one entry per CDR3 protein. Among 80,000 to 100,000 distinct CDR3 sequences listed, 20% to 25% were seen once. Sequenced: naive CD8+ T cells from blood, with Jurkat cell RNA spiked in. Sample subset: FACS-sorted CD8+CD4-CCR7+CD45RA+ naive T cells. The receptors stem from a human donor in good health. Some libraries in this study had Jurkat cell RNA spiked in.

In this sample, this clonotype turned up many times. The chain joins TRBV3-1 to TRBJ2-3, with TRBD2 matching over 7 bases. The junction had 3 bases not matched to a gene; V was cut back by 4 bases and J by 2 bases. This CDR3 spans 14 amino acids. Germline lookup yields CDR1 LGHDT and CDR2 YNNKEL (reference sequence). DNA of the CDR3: TGTGCCAGCAGCCGAGGACTAGACACAGATACGCAGTATTTT. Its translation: CASSRGLDTDTQYF.

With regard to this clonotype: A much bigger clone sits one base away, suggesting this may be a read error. CDR3 amino acids: CASSYSLWGESFF. The CDR3 DNA reads TGTGCCAGCAGTTACTCGTTGTGGGGTGAATCTTTCTTT. This chain uses TRBV6-2 or TRBV6-3 with TRBJ1-1; D not resolved. This CDR3 comprises 13 residues. Germline assignment: CDR1 MNHEY and CDR2 SVGEGT.

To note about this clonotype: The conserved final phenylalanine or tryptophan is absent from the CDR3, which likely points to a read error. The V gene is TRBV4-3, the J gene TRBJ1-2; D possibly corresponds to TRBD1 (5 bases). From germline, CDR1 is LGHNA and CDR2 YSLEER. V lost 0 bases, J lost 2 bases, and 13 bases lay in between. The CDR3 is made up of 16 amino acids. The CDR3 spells CASSQDVGLSNYGYTS. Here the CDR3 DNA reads TGCGCCAGCAGCCAAGATGTGGGACTGTCAAACTATGGCTACACCTCC.

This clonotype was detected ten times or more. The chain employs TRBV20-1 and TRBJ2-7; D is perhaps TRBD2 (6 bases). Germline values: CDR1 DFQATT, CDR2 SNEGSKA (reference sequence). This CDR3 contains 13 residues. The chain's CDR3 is CSARVGSSYEQYF. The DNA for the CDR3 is TGCAGCGCCCGTGTCGGGAGCTCCTACGAGCAGTACTTC.

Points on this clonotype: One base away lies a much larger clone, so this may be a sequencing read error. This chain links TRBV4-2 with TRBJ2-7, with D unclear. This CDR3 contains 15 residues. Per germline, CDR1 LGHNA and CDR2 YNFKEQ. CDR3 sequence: CASGQEAAAPYEQYF. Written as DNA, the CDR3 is TGTGCCAGCGGCCAAGAGGCCGCCGCGCCCTACGAGCAGTACTTC.

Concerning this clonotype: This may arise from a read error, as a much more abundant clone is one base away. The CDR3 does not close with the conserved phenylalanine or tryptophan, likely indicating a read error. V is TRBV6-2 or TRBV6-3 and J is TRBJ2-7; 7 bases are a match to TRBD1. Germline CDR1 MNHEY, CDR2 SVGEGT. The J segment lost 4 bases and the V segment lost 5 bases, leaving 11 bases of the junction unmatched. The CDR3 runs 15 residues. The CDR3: CASSPPDRMEYEQYY. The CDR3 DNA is TGTGCCAGCAGTCCGCCGGACAGGATGGAATACGAGCAGTACTAC.

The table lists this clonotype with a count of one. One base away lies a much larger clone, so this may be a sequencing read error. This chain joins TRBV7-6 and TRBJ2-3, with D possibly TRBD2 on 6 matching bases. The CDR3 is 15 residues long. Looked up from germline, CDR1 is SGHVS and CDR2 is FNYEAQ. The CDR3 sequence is CASSLAGTSTGTQYF. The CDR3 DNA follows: TGTGCCAGCAGCTTAGCGGGGACTTCCACAGGTACGCAGTATTTT. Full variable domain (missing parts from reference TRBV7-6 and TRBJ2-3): GAGVSQSPRYKVTKRGQDVALRCDPISGHVSLYWYRQALGQGPEFLTYFNYEAQQDKSGLPNDRFSAERPEGSISTLTIQRTEQRDSAMYRCASSLAGTSTGTQYFGPGTRLTVL.

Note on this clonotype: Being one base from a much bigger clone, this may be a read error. CDR3 nucleotides: TGTGCCAGCAGGTCCGGTGCAGGGCCCGCTAGCACAGATACGCAGTATTTT. Residues: CASRSGAGPASTDTQYF. V is TRBV27 and J is TRBJ2-3; D possibly corresponds to TRBD1 (5 bases). The CDR3 has 17 residues. Trimming removed 6 bases from V and 0 bases from J, with 19 bases in between. Germline V gives CDR1 MNHEY, CDR2 SMNVEV (reference sequence).

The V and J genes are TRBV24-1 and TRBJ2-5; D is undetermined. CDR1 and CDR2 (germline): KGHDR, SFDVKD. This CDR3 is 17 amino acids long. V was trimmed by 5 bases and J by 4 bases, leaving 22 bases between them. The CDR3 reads CATSVPGKARGGETQYF. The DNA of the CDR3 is TGTGCCACCAGTGTCCCTGGCAAAGCTCGAGGCGGAGAGACCCAGTACTTC.

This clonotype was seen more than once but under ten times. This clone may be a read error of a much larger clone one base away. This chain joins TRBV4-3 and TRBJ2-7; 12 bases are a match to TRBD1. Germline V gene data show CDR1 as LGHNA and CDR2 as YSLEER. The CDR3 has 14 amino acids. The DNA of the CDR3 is TGCGCCAGCAGCCCAGGGACAGGGGGCTACGCGCAGTACTTC. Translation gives CASSPGTGGYAQYF.

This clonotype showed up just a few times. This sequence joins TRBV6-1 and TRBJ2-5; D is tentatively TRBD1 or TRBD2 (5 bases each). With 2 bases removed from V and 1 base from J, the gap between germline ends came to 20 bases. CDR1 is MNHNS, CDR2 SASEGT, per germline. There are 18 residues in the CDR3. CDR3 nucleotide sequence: TGTGCCAGCAGTGAAAGCTTTTCCGGGGCGGAAATCCAAGAGACCCAGTACTTC. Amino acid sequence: CASSESFSGAEIQETQYF.

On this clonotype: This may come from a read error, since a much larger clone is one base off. CDR3 amino acids: CAGSTDGLNTEAFF. CDR3 nucleotide sequence: TGTGCCGGCAGTACTGACGGACTAAACACTGAAGCTTTCTTT. The chain carries TRBV7-3 and TRBJ1-1, with unresolved D. CDR3 size: 14 residues. Germline V gives CDR1 SGHTA, CDR2 FQGTGA.

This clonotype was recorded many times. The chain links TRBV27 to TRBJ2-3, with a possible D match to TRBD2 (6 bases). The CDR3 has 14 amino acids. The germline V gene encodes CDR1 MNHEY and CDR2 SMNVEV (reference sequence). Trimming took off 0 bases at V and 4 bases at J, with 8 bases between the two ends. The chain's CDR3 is CASSLSEGSDTQYF. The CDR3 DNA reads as TGTGCCAGCAGTTTATCGGAGGGGTCAGATACGCAGTATTTT.

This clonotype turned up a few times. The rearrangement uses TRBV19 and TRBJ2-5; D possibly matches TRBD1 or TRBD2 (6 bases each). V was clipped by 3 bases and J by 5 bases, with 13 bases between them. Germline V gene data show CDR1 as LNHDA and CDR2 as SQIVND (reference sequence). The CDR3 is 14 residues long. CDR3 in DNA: TGTGCCAGTAGTATCCGCGGGACAATGGAGACCCAGTACTTC. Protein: CASSIRGTMETQYF.

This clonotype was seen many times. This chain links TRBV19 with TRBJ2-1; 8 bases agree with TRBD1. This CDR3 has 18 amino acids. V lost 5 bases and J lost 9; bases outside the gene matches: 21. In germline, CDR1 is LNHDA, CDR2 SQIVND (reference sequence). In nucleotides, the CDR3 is TGTGCCAGTAGTCCGCTACCACAGGGGGGTCTTGGATATGCTGAGCAGTTCTTC. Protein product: CASSPLPQGGLGYAEQFF.

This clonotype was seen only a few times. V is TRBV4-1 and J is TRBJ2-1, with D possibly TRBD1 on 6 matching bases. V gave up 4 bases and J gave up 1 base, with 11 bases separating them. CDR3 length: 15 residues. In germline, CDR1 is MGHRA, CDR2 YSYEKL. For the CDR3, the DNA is TGCGCCAGCAGCCTAAAGGGGGAATCCTACAATGAGCAGTTCTTC. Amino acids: CASSLKGESYNEQFF.

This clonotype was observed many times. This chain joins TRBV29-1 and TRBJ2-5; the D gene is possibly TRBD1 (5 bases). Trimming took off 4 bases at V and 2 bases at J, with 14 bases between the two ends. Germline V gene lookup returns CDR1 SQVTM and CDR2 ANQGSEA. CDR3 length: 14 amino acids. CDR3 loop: CSVVVAGQQETQYF. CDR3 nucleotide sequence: TGCAGCGTTGTAGTCGCAGGGCAACAAGAGACCCAGTACTTC. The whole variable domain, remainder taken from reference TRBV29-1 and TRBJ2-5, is SAVISQKPSRDICQRGTSLTIQCQVDSQVTMMFWYRQQPGQSLTLIATANQGSEATYESGFVIDKFPISRPNLTFSTLTVSNMSPEDSSIYLCSVVVAGQQETQYFGPGTRLLVL.

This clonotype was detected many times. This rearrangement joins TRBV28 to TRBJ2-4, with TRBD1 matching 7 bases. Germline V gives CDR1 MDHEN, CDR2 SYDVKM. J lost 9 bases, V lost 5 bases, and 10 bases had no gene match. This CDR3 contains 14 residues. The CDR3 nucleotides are TGTGCCAGCAGTCCCAGGGACAGAGGGAGCATTCAGTACTTC. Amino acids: CASSPRDRGSIQYF.

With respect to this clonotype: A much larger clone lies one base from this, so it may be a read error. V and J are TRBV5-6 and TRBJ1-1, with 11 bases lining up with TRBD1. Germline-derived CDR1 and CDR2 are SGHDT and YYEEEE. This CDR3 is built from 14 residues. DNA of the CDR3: TGTGTCAGCAGCCCCGGGACAGGGGGCACTGAAGCTTTCTTT. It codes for CVSSPGTGGTEAFF.

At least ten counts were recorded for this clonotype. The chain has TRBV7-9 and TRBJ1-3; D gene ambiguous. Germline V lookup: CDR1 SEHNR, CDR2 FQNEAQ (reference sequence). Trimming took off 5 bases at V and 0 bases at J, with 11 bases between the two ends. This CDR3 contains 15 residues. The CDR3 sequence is CASSDGSSSGNTIYF. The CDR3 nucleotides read TGTGCCAGCAGCGACGGGTCTAGCTCTGGAAACACCATATATTTT.

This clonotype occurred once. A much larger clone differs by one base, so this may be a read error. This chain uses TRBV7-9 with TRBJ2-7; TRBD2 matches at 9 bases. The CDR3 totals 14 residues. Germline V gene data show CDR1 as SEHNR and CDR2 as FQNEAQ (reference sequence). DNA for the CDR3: TGTCCCAGCAGCCCTAGCGGGAATACCTACGAGCAGTACTTC. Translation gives CPSSPSGNTYEQYF.